The 28 T cell receptor beta chains presented below share a single source sample, sequenced in a study of CD8 T cells in ankylosing spondylitis. TCRdb recomputed calls from the 5' RACE reads with MiXCR, one row per CDR3 protein. The data contain approximately 550,000 distinct CDR3 sequences, 12% of them singletons. Their antigens remain unidentified. Study-level points and caveats: Among TCR beta sequences, a motif of roughly 8 highly homologous variants appeared characteristic of ankylosing spondylitis blood.

The material sequenced was blood, either unsorted or a sorted T cell fraction (not recorded which). Receptors originate from a male donor with ankylosing spondylitis.

This sequence joins TRBV6-2 or TRBV6-3 and TRBJ2-3, with D unresolved. The CDR3 spans 14 residues. Trimming removed 2 bases at V and 3 bases at J, with 9 bases between. Germline V lookup: CDR1 MNHEY, CDR2 SVGEGT. CDR3 coding DNA: TGTGCCAGCAGTTACGTTCATCAGACAGATACGCAGTATTTT. This codes for CASSYVHQTDTQYF.

This chain connects TRBV20-1 to TRBJ2-7; TRBD2 agrees at 10 bases. Germline lookup yields CDR1 DFQATT and CDR2 SNEGSKA (reference sequence). CDR3 length equals 14 residues. V lost 3 bases, J lost 7 bases, and 9 bases stayed unmatched. CDR3 amino acids: CSASRASGSREQYV. The CDR3 nucleotides are TGCAGTGCTAGTAGGGCTAGCGGGAGTCGGGAGCAGTACGTC.

The chain carries TRBV28 and TRBJ1-5; 7 bases line up with TRBD1. Germline V CDR1 and CDR2: MDHEN, SYDVKM. Germline trimming cut 3 bases from V and 6 bases from J; bases unmatched to any gene: 5. There are 14 residues in the CDR3. CDR3 sequence: CASSFPGGGQPQHF. In DNA, the CDR3 is TGTGCCAGCAGTTTCCCAGGGGGGGGTCAGCCCCAGCATTTT. Using reference TRBV28 and TRBJ1-5 for the parts outside the CDR3, the full variable domain is DVKVTQSSRYLVKRTGEKVFLECVQDMDHENMFWYRQDPGLGLRLIYFSYDVKMKEKGDIPEGYSVSREKKERFSLILESASTNQTSMYLCASSFPGGGQPQHFGDGTRLSIL.

This clonotype was detected a few times. The chain couples TRBV30 to TRBJ2-7, with D uncertain. Trimming stripped 2 bases from V and 2 bases from J, with 10 bases between. The CDR3 is 13 amino acids. CDR1 and CDR2 from the germline V gene are GTSNPN and SVGIG (reference sequence). The CDR3 protein is CAWSSTPPYEQYF. In DNA, the CDR3 is TGTGCCTGGAGTTCGACTCCCCCCTACGAGCAGTACTTC.

In its sample, this clonotype was seen many times. This chain connects TRBV5-5 to TRBJ1-5, with 10 positions matching TRBD1. With V trimmed by 4 bases and J by 1 base, 5 bases remained unmatched. The CDR3 is 16 amino acids. Germline V gene data show CDR1 as SGHKS and CDR2 as YYEKEE (reference sequence). The CDR3 sequence is CASSRQGAWSNQPQHF. For the CDR3, the DNA is TGTGCCAGCAGCCGACAGGGGGCATGGAGCAATCAGCCCCAGCATTTT.

This chain joins TRBV20-1 and TRBJ1-5; D unclear. Germline V lookup: CDR1 DFQATT, CDR2 SNEGSKA (reference sequence). The CDR3 totals 12 residues. Trimming removed 3 bases at V and 3 bases at J, with 6 bases between. CDR3 protein: CSARALNQPQHF. The DNA of the CDR3 is TGCAGTGCTAGGGCCCTCAATCAGCCCCAGCATTTT.

The chain combines TRBV7-8 with TRBJ2-1, with D unresolved. The CDR3 has 11 residues. V dropped 5 bases and J dropped 10 bases, with 9 bases sitting between them. The germline gives CDR1 SGHVS, CDR2 FQNEAQ. CDR3 nucleotides: TGTGCCAGCAGCCAAATCAGGGAGCAGTTCTTC. Encoded protein: CASSQIREQFF. Drawing the rest from reference TRBV7-8 and TRBJ2-1, the complete variable domain is GAGVSQSPRYKVAKRGQDVALRCDPISGHVSLFWYQQALGQGPEFLTYFQNEAQLDKSGLPSDRFFAERPEGSVSTLKIQRTQQEDSAVYLCASSQIREQFFGPGTRLTVL.

The chain links TRBV7-8 to TRBJ1-5, with D possibly matching TRBD1 (5 bases). V gave up 1 base and J gave up 2 bases, with 9 bases separating them. The germline V gene encodes CDR1 SGHVS and CDR2 FQNEAQ. CDR3 size: 15 residues. The DNA for the CDR3 is TGTGCCAGCAGCTTAGTCAGGGTTGGCAATCAGCCCCAGCATTTT. Translated: CASSLVRVGNQPQHF.

The chain recombines TRBV12-3 or TRBV12-4 with TRBJ2-6; maybe TRBD1 (6 bases). The CDR3 length is 15 residues. V shed 6 bases and J shed 3 bases, with 12 bases lying between them. The CDR3 region has the DNA TGTGCCAGCAGCCACAGGGTTGGTGGGGCCAACGTCCTGACTTTC. Amino acid sequence: CASSHRVGGANVLTF.

This clonotype was seen a handful of times. CDR3 in DNA: TGCGCCAGCAATCAGGGGACAAACAATGAGCAGTTCTTC. Residues: CASNQGTNNEQFF. The V and J genes are TRBV5-1 and TRBJ2-1; the D gene is possibly TRBD1 (6 bases). V was trimmed by 6 bases and J by 5 bases, leaving 12 bases between them. The germline V gene has CDR1 SGHRS and CDR2 YFSETQ. The CDR3 loop spans 13 amino acids.

The CDR3 sequence is CATHPCPLAICHNEQFF. CDR3 DNA sequence: TGTGCCACCCATCCCTGTCCACTAGCGATATGTCACAATGAGCAGTTCTTC. This sequence joins TRBV21-1 and TRBJ2-1; TRBD1 is taken as the D call from the table, unchecked against the DNA. TRBV21-1 is termed a pseudogene. CDR3 length: 17 residues.

The CDR3 DNA reads as TGTGCCAGCAGCTTATGGCGGGGACAGGGGACTAACGTGGAGACCCAGTACTTC. Its translation: CASSLWRGQGTNVETQYF. The gene calls are TRBV13 and TRBJ2-5, with 10 bases matching TRBD1. The CDR3 is 18 residues long. Per the germline V gene, CDR1 is PRHDT and CDR2 is FYEKMQ (reference sequence). V lost 2 bases, J lost 5 bases, and 14 bases stayed unmatched. The full variable domain, rest sourced from reference TRBV13 and TRBJ2-5, is AAGVIQSPRHLIKEKRETATLKCYPIPRHDTVYWYQQGPGQDPQFLISFYEKMQSDKGSIPDRFSAQQFSDYHSELNMSSLELGDSALYFCASSLWRGQGTNVETQYFGPGTRLLVL.

This chain connects TRBV14 to TRBJ2-7; tentatively, D is TRBD2 (5 bases). Germline V gene data show CDR1 as SGHDN and CDR2 as FVKESK. V shed 4 bases and J shed 3 bases, with 10 bases lying between them. There are 13 residues in the CDR3. CDR3 sequence: CASSRLGVYEQYV. The CDR3 DNA follows: TGTGCCAGCAGCCGATTGGGAGTCTACGAGCAGTACGTC.

This clonotype was seen a handful of times. The gene calls are TRBV20-1 and TRBJ2-5; 10 bases are a match to TRBD2. V lost 0 bases and J lost 5; bases outside the gene matches: 9. The CDR3 is 16 residues long. Germline V gene sequence: CDR1 DFQATT, CDR2 SNEGSKA (reference sequence). CDR3 region: CSARDTSGRAGETQYF. The DNA for the CDR3 is TGCAGTGCTAGAGATACGAGCGGGAGGGCCGGGGAGACCCAGTACTTC.

The chain carries TRBV18 and TRBJ2-7; TRBD2 matches 11 bases. Trimming removed 2 bases from V and 1 base from J; junction bases left unmatched: 1. CDR3 size: 15 residues. Germline assignment: CDR1 KGHSH and CDR2 LQKENI. CDR3 in amino acids: CASSPIAGGSYEQYV. The CDR3 region has the DNA TGTGCCAGCTCACCAATAGCGGGAGGGTCCTACGAGCAGTACGTC.

This clonotype showed up just a few times. The genes are TRBV20-1 and TRBJ2-1, with D unclear. Between the trimmed V and J ends, which lost 1 base and 0 bases, there was a span of 10 bases. Germline CDR1 DFQATT, CDR2 SNEGSKA (reference sequence). The CDR3 runs to 15 residues. The CDR3 DNA is TGCAGTGCTAGAGTGGCGGTACGCTCCTACAATGAGCAGTTCTTC. Translated: CSARVAVRSYNEQFF.

The V call is TRBV20-1, the J call TRBJ2-1; maybe TRBD2 (6 bases). V gave up 4 bases and J gave up 6 bases, with 10 bases separating them. The CDR3 has 12 amino acids. Germline V gene lookup returns CDR1 DFQATT and CDR2 SNEGSKA (reference sequence). CDR3 loop: CSAKPTSNEQFF. CDR3 DNA: TGCAGTGCTAAGCCGACTAGCAATGAGCAGTTCTTC.

The chain carries TRBV7-9 and TRBJ2-1, with 8 bases that match TRBD2. The CDR3 spans 17 residues. V gave up 5 bases and J gave up 4 bases; unmatched junction bases: 13. Germline-derived CDR1 and CDR2 are SEHNR and FQNEAQ (reference sequence). In nucleotides, the CDR3 is TGTGCCAGCAGCCCGAGCCCCGGACTAGCCGATTACAATGAGCAGTTCTTC. Its protein is CASSPSPGLADYNEQFF.

The sample holds many counts of this clonotype. V gene TRBV12-3 or TRBV12-4 combines with J gene TRBJ1-1, with 10 bases identical to TRBD1. The CDR3 has 14 residues. Trimming removed 5 bases from V and 5 bases from J; junction bases left unmatched: 5. The CDR3 loop is CASSKDRGWTEAFF. CDR3 DNA: TGTGCCAGCAGTAAGGACAGGGGGTGGACTGAAGCTTTCTTT.

This clonotype has a handful of counts. This chain links TRBV20-1 with TRBJ1-2, with D unresolved. Germline-derived CDR1 and CDR2 are DFQATT and SNEGSKA (reference sequence). The CDR3 covers 13 residues. V was pared by 3 bases and J by 2 bases, with 10 bases between. This CDR3 reads CSARRTENYGYTF. The CDR3 DNA follows: TGCAGTGCTAGGCGGACGGAAAACTATGGCTACACCTTC.

With regard to this clonotype: One junction end disagrees with the germline gene, perhaps due to a read error. The chain couples TRBV4-1 to TRBJ2-4; either TRBD1 or TRBD2 may supply D (6 bases each). The CDR3 has 15 residues. CDR1 and CDR2 (germline): MGHRA, YSYEKL. CDR3 protein: CASSQDQAPGGTIRF. For the CDR3, the DNA is TGCGCCAGCAGCCAAGACCAGGCGCCCGGCGGGACAATCCGCTTC.

The J gene is TRBJ2-1, the V gene TRBV9; 8 nucleotides agree with TRBD2. The CDR3 totals 15 residues. Germline V gives CDR1 SGDLS, CDR2 YYNGEE. Trimming at V came to 0 bases and at J to 2 bases, leaving 1 base not matched to a gene. The CDR3 loop is CASSVGGGTYNEQFF. The CDR3 DNA is TGTGCCAGCAGCGTAGGCGGGGGGACCTACAATGAGCAGTTCTTC.

This clonotype was seen only a few times. This chain joins TRBV27 and TRBJ1-2, with no clear D. The V end lost 5 bases, the J end lost 6 bases, and 19 bases lay between the germline ends. The CDR3 runs to 15 residues. Germline-derived CDR1 and CDR2 are MNHEY and SMNVEV (reference sequence). Here the CDR3 DNA reads TGTGCCAGCAGTCCTACGGACGTCGGATTAGATGGCTACACCTTC. Amino acids: CASSPTDVGLDGYTF.

In regard to this clonotype: An end of the junction does not agree with germline; a read error may underlie this. The chain carries TRBV4-1 and TRBJ1-2; TRBD1 agrees at 7 bases. Germline V gene lookup returns CDR1 MGHRA and CDR2 YSYEKL. CDR3 length: 17 residues. The CDR3, as DNA: TGCGCCAGCAGTCAAGGAGACGGGACAGATTCTAACTATGGCTACACCTTC. It codes for CASSQGDGTDSNYGYTF.

This clonotype has a handful of counts. The V and J genes are TRBV6-2 or TRBV6-3 and TRBJ2-1; 8 nucleotides agree with TRBD1. Germline lookup yields CDR1 MNHEY and CDR2 SVGEGT. With V trimmed by 8 bases and J by 2 bases, 5 bases remained unmatched. This CDR3 contains 14 residues. The CDR3 sequence: CASGNRGTYNEQFF. The CDR3 DNA sequence: TGTGCCAGCGGAAACAGGGGGACCTACAATGAGCAGTTCTTC.

This clonotype was seen a few times. The V and J genes are TRBV7-9 and TRBJ2-7, with D maybe TRBD1 (6 bases). The CDR3 contains 13 residues. The V end was cut by 5 bases, the J end by 12 bases, with 20 bases between. The V gene's germline CDR1 is SEHNR and CDR2 FQNEAQ (reference sequence). The CDR3 nucleotides are TGTGCCAGCAGCCCTCCCGCAGACAGGCTTGCGTACTTC. It is translated as CASSPPADRLAYF. The whole variable domain, remainder taken from reference TRBV7-9 and TRBJ2-7, is DTGVSQNPRHKITKRGQNVTFRCDPISEHNRLYWYRQTLGQGPEFLTYFQNEAQLEKSRLLSDRFSAERPKGSFSTLEIQRTEQGDSAMYLCASSPPADRLAYFGPGTRLTVT.

In this sample, this clonotype turned up a few times. The rearrangement links TRBV7-9 to TRBJ2-1; TRBD2 aligns across 7 bases. Germline-derived CDR1 and CDR2 are SEHNR and FQNEAQ (reference sequence). This CDR3 is 11 amino acids long. The ends lost 9 bases at V and 5 bases at J; junction bases unmatched: 1. As DNA, the CDR3 is TGTGCCAGAGGGAGGGACAATGAGCAGTTCTTC. It is translated as CARGRDNEQFF.

This clonotype was observed a few times. V is TRBV7-9 and J is TRBJ2-3; D ambiguous. CDR1 and CDR2 (germline): SEHNR, FQNEAQ (reference sequence). Trimming removed 1 base at V and 2 bases at J, with 10 bases between. This CDR3 is built from 15 residues. The CDR3 nucleotides are TGTGCCAGCAGCTTAGAGGACCGATACACAGATACGCAGTATTTT. Its protein product is CASSLEDRYTDTQYF.